This T cell receptor (beta chain) was sequenced in a study of cytomegalovirus exposure and HLA in healthy donors. Study context: Within an early data release were about 85 million unique TCRs drawn from HLA-typed donors. General observations from the study: Among the sequence variants, a highly shared cluster was likely an artifact of sequencing.

Germline-derived CDR1 and CDR2 are SGHVS and FNYEAQ. The CDR3 totals 15 residues. V shed 5 bases and J 2 bases; nucleotides not matched to a gene: 5. 13 Jbeta primers and 60 Vbeta primers were used for the PCR. Sequencing was performed with immunoSEQ multiplex PCR; in TCRdb, only in-frame clones are kept and a portion is missing. The table shows some 130,000 clones, with more than 70% occurring only once. To note about this clone: Its antigen is currently unknown.

Sequences were obtained from PBMCs. J is TRBJ2-2 and V is TRBV7-6, with TRBD2 matching over 7 bases. This sequence was found in a man aged 50 or older in good health and CMV-seropositive. CDR3 sequence (DNA): TGTGCCAGCAGCCGAGCGGGGCGAAACACCGGGGAGCTGTTTTTT. It specifies CASSRAGRNTGELFF.